A single sample is the source of the 6 T cell receptor beta chains below, sequenced in a study of blood T cell repertoires in COVID-19 (TCRdb year 2020). Library preparation employed the immunoSEQ multiplex PCR assay. TCRdb holds this immuneACCESS table with in-frame rearrangements only. Some clones are missing; in checked studies, unresolved V genes explain under half, and the rest has no known cause. The sample includes about 190,000 clones, with around 80% observed a single time. Of the sample, roughly 12% is held by the ten largest clones. The sample consisted of peripheral blood. These receptors were collected from a woman aged 50 to 60 with acute or convalescent COVID-19.

The chain links TRBV28 to TRBJ1-2, with no clear D. The V and J ends lost 8 bases and 8 bases respectively, with 9 bases between them. The CDR3 is 10 residues long. Germline-derived CDR1 and CDR2 are MDHEN and SYDVKM. CDR3 in amino acids: CASGYGGYTF. The CDR3 nucleotides are TGTGCCAGCGGTTACGGGGGCTACACCTTC.

The genes are TRBV6-1 and TRBJ2-1, with TRBD2 identical over 8 bases. V shed 2 bases and J 10 bases; nucleotides not matched to a gene: 7. CDR3 size: 14 residues. Germline V gene lookup returns CDR1 MNHNS and CDR2 SASEGT. The CDR3: CASSEWGGRPEQFF. The CDR3 DNA reads TGTGCCAGCAGTGAATGGGGCGGGAGGCCGGAGCAGTTCTTC.

This chain uses TRBV19 with TRBJ1-2, with 9 bases matching TRBD1. J was trimmed by 2 bases and V by 10 bases; bases with no gene match: 8. This CDR3 is built from 14 residues. Germline V gives CDR1 LNHDA, CDR2 SQIVND (reference sequence). The CDR3, as DNA: TGTGCCACCTCAGTGGGGACAGGGAACTATGGCTACACCTTC. The encoded protein is CATSVGTGNYGYTF.

In this sample, this clone turned up a few times. In nucleotides, the CDR3 is TGTGCCAGCAGCCTGACACAGGGTCTGGACTATGGCTACACCTTC. Protein sequence: CASSLTQGLDYGYTF. V gene TRBV3-1 (or the pseudogene TRBV3-2) combines with J gene TRBJ1-2; the D gene is possibly TRBD1 (6 bases). The CDR3 covers 15 residues. With 4 bases removed from V and 3 bases from J, the gap between germline ends came to 15 bases. Per the germline V gene, CDR1 is LGHDT and CDR2 is YNNKEL (reference sequence).

CDR3 DNA: TGTGCCAGCAGCTTGGCCGGGCAGGGGATGTACGAGCAGTACTTC. Residues: CASSLAGQGMYEQYF. The chain combines TRBV5-4 with TRBJ2-7, with D perhaps matching TRBD1 (6 bases). The CDR3 is made up of 15 amino acids. Germline V gene lookup returns CDR1 SGHNT and CDR2 YYREEE (reference sequence). Trimming left V 0 bases short and J 4 bases short, with 14 bases between. The variable domain in full, completed from reference TRBV5-4 and TRBJ2-7, reads ETGVTQSPTHLIKTRGQQVTLRCSSQSGHNTVSWYQQALGQGPQFIFQYYREEENGRGNFPPRFSGLQFPNYSSELNVNALELDDSALYLCASSLAGQGMYEQYFGPGTRLTVT.

The chain is built from TRBV15 and TRBJ2-4, with D possibly matching TRBD1 (5 bases). Germline V lookup: CDR1 LNHNV, CDR2 YYDKDF (reference sequence). Trimming cost V 4 bases and J 9 bases, with 10 bases left between them. The CDR3 has 12 amino acids. CDR3 in amino acids: CATSIERGIQYF. The CDR3, as DNA: TGTGCCACCAGCATAGAAAGGGGCATTCAGTACTTC.